Listed here is a single T cell receptor (beta chain). The sample belongs to a study of T cell responses to AZD1222 COVID-19 vaccine. Repertoires were generated with immunoSEQ multiplex PCR, while TCRdb's copy carries only in-frame clones and drops some. Of approximately 300,000 clones in the sample, 90% to 95% were seen once. The CDR3 is 17 amino acids. The germline V gene has CDR1 LNHDA and CDR2 SQIVND (reference sequence). V was clipped by 4 bases and J by 7 bases; unmatched bases: 12. This specimen consisted of peripheral blood, obtained 28 days after the second AZD1222 dose. This sequence joins TRBV19 and TRBJ1-6; 8 bases line up with TRBD1. This TCR was sampled from an adult who received the AZD1222 COVID-19 vaccine. The CDR3 DNA follows: TGTGCCAGTAGTACAAGGTCGGGACAGGTGACCAATTCACCCCTCCACTTT. This codes for CASSTRSGQVTNSPLHF. Combining the CDR3 with reference TRBV19 and TRBJ1-6 gives the whole variable domain DGGITQSPKYLFRKEGQNVTLSCEQNLNHDAMYWYRQDPGQGLRLIYYSQIVNDFQKGDIAEGYSVSREKKESFPLTVTSAQKNPTAFYLCASSTRSGQVTNSPLHFGNGTRLTVT.